The 13 T cell receptor beta chains below were found in one sample sequenced in a study of T cells in Graves' hyperthyroidism and ophthalmopathy. TCR beta CDR3 region amplification was performed from RNA transcripts. In the first-round RT-PCR of the TCR CDR3, the HTBI primer set was used. TCRdb reanalysed the multiplex PCR reads using MiXCR and keeps one entry per CDR3 protein. The table has under 400,000 distinct CDR3 sequences, 20% to 25% seen once. The material sequenced was blood. Receptors originate from a man between 50 and 59 years old with Graves' hyperthyroidism.

V gene TRBV5-1 combines with J gene TRBJ2-5; D gene ambiguous. CDR1 is SGHRS, CDR2 YFSETQ, per germline. CDR3 length: 13 residues. Deletions cut 3 bases from V and 1 base from J, with 7 bases between. As DNA, the CDR3 is TGCGCCAGCAGCTGGAAGGCCCAAGAGACCCAGTACTTC. Translation: CASSWKAQETQYF.

V and J are TRBV6-5 and TRBJ2-2; 11 bases line up with TRBD2. This CDR3 has 15 residues. V gave up 2 bases and J gave up 7 bases; unmatched junction bases: 3. Germline lookup yields CDR1 MNHEY and CDR2 SVGAGI. CDR3 nucleotides: TGTGCCAGCAGTTACGGGACTAGCGGTATCGGGGAGCTGTTTTTT. It is translated as CASSYGTSGIGELFF.

The chain links TRBV27 to TRBJ1-2; TRBD1 matches at 10 bases. The V and J ends lost 1 base and 4 bases, in that order; junction bases with no gene match: 3. The CDR3 is made up of 15 amino acids. CDR1 and CDR2 (germline): MNHEY, SMNVEV (reference sequence). As DNA, the CDR3 is TGTGCCAGCAGTTTATACAGGACAGGGGGCTATGGCTACACCTTC. It is translated as CASSLYRTGGYGYTF.

This clonotype occurred many times. The chain couples TRBV12-3 or TRBV12-4 to TRBJ1-1, with D maybe TRBD1 (5 bases). This CDR3 comprises 12 residues. With 7 bases removed from V and 10 bases from J, the gap between germline ends came to 16 bases. Written as DNA, the CDR3 is TGTGCCAGCACCAACGGGGGTACCGGAGCTTTCTTT. It is translated as CASTNGGTGAFF.

In this sample, this clonotype turned up many times. This chain joins TRBV3-1 and TRBJ1-5; the D is unclear. V was cut by 0 bases and J by 9 bases, with 12 bases left in between. The CDR3 length is 14 residues. In germline, CDR1 is LGHDT, CDR2 YNNKEL (reference sequence). This CDR3 is CASSQDLRVPPQHF. Written as DNA, the CDR3 is TGTGCCAGCAGCCAAGATTTGAGGGTTCCGCCCCAGCATTTT.

This sequence joins TRBV11-2 and TRBJ2-3, with 10 nucleotides matching TRBD2. V lost 5 bases, J lost 0 bases, and 14 bases stayed unmatched. Germline-derived CDR1 and CDR2 are SGHAT and FQNNGV. There are 19 residues in the CDR3. The CDR3 sequence: CASSLFTSGISASTDTQYF. The CDR3 DNA reads as TGTGCCAGCAGCCTCTTCACTAGCGGGATCTCTGCTAGCACAGATACGCAGTATTTT.

CDR3 coding DNA: TGTGCCAGCAGTTCCAGACTAGCGGGGGTGGATCCACGTAAAGATACGCAGTATTTT. Amino acid sequence: CASSSRLAGVDPRKDTQYF. The chain links TRBV27 to TRBJ2-3, with 12 bases aligning to TRBD2. Unmatched junction bases numbered 16, after V lost 4 bases and J lost 5 bases. CDR1 MNHEY and CDR2 SMNVEV come from the germline V gene (reference sequence). The CDR3 spans 19 residues.

The J gene is TRBJ2-1, the V gene TRBV20-1; 10 bases are shared with TRBD2. V gave up 2 bases and J gave up 4 bases; unmatched junction bases: 8. Germline assignment: CDR1 DFQATT and CDR2 SNEGSKA (reference sequence). The CDR3 is 16 residues long. CDR3 amino acids: CSARPQLAGLYNEQFF. The CDR3 coding sequence is TGCAGTGCTAGACCCCAACTAGCGGGATTGTACAATGAGCAGTTCTTC.

This clonotype was detected many times. The chain links TRBV30 to TRBJ2-1, with 8 nucleotides matching TRBD2. CDR1 and CDR2 (germline): GTSNPN, SVGIG (reference sequence). This CDR3 region has 13 residues. V was clipped by 1 base and J by 5 bases; unmatched bases: 1. CDR3 in DNA: TGTGCCTGGAGTGGACTAGCGCACAATGAGCAGTTCTTC. Translation: CAWSGLAHNEQFF.

The chain is built from TRBV7-9 and TRBJ2-7, with 7 nucleotides matching TRBD2. The CDR3 loop spans 14 amino acids. Germline assignment: CDR1 SEHNR and CDR2 FQNEAQ (reference sequence). The J segment lost 6 bases and the V segment lost 1 base, leaving 6 bases of the junction unmatched. The CDR3 bases are TGTGCCAGCAGCTTAGGACTAGCATCAGGCGAGCAGTACTTC. This translates into CASSLGLASGEQYF.

Concerning this clonotype itself: A read error may account for a junction end that differs from germline. V gene TRBV11-2 combines with J gene TRBJ1-4; D may be TRBD1 (5 bases). This CDR3 is 16 amino acids long. CDR1 and CDR2 (germline): SGHAT, FQNNGV. In DNA, the CDR3 is TGTGCCAGCAGCTTAGATCCGGGGGTTTCTAATAAAAAACTGTTTTTT. This sequence encodes CASSLDPGVSNKKLFF.

This clonotype was counted a few times. J is TRBJ2-2 and V is TRBV7-3; no clear D gene. This CDR3 region has 14 residues. V dropped 6 bases and J dropped 4 bases, with 12 bases sitting between them. Germline V gene lookup returns CDR1 SGHTA and CDR2 FQGTGA. CDR3 in amino acids: CASRKEVVTGELFF. The CDR3 DNA sequence: TGTGCCAGCAGAAAGGAAGTGGTCACCGGGGAGCTGTTTTTT.

Remarks on this clonotype: One end of the junction is discordant with germline, which a read error may explain. The genes are TRBV7-2 and TRBJ2-1; a weak D match, TRBD2 (7 bases). The length of the CDR3 is 18 residues. Germline loops: CDR1 SGHTA, CDR2 FQGNSA. The CDR3 DNA reads TGCGCCAGCAGCCAACCTTTGGGGGGGGCTCTCTCCTACAATGAGCAGTTCTTC. Translated: CASSQPLGGALSYNEQFF.